These 23 T cell receptor beta chains came from one sample sequenced in a study of blood T cell repertoires in COVID-19 (dated by TCRdb to about 2020). Receptor libraries were prepared by the immunoSEQ multiplex PCR assay. Drawn from immuneACCESS, this table holds only the in-frame rearrangements with V and J called that TCRdb kept. Clones are partly lost; checked studies trace under half to an unresolved V gene and leave the rest unexplained. The sample table contains about 360,000 clones; only one count was recorded for more than 70% of them. The leading ten clones occupy 1% to 1.5% of the sample. Sequenced sample: PBMCs or T cells enriched from blood (not recorded which). Every receptor here comes from a man aged 30 to 39 who had recovered from COVID-19.

This sequence joins TRBV28 and TRBJ1-2, with 9 bases lining up with TRBD1. Germline V lookup: CDR1 MDHEN, CDR2 SYDVKM. CDR3 size: 13 residues. The V gene end was trimmed by 4 bases and the J gene end by 8 bases; junction bases not matched to a gene: 5. CDR3 in DNA: TGTGCCAGCAGTTCCGGGACAGGGTTGGGCTACACCTTC. The encoded protein is CASSSGTGLGYTF.

The rearrangement joins TRBV7-9 to TRBJ1-4; perhaps TRBD1 as D (5 bases). Per germline, CDR1 SEHNR and CDR2 FQNEAQ (reference sequence). The CDR3 runs to 13 residues. Trimming pared 5 bases from V and 8 bases from J, leaving 12 bases between. The CDR3 protein is CASSPQGGEKLFF. The CDR3 DNA is TGTGCCAGCAGCCCTCAGGGAGGGGAAAAACTGTTTTTT. The variable domain in full, completed from reference TRBV7-9 and TRBJ1-4, reads DTGVSQNPRHKITKRGQNVTFRCDPISEHNRLYWYRQTLGQGPEFLTYFQNEAQLEKSRLLSDRFSAERPKGSFSTLEIQRTEQGDSAMYLCASSPQGGEKLFFGSGTQLSVL.

The chain links TRBV2 to TRBJ2-7; TRBD2 is a possible D gene (6 bases). V lost 4 bases and J lost 2, with 15 bases in between. CDR3 size: 15 residues. CDR1 is SNHLY, CDR2 FYNNEI, per germline. The CDR3 region has the DNA TGTGCCAGCAGTGGCCCGGGGGTTCTAACCTACGAGCAGTACTTC. Residues: CASSGPGVLTYEQYF.

This clone came up once. V gene TRBV7-2 combines with J gene TRBJ1-1; D is possibly TRBD1 (5 bases). V was pared by 3 bases and J by 4 bases, with 15 bases between. The length of the CDR3 is 15 residues. The germline V gene encodes CDR1 SGHTA and CDR2 FQGNSA. The CDR3 coding sequence is TGTGCCAGCAGCTTCCAGTTCAGCGGGGGCACTGAAGCTTTCTTT. This sequence encodes CASSFQFSGGTEAFF.

CDR3 coding DNA: TGTGCCACCAGCAGTAGGAGTTTCGGTGAAGCTTTCTTT. It translates to CATSSRSFGEAFF. The chain is built from TRBV15 and TRBJ1-1; D remains unclear. The CDR3 runs to 13 residues. Germline V gene data show CDR1 as LNHNV and CDR2 as YYDKDF (reference sequence). The V end was cut by 3 bases, the J end by 7 bases, with 12 bases between.

Written as DNA, the CDR3 is TGTGCCATCAGAGTGCAGGAGGAGTCACCCCTCCACTTT. It encodes CAIRVQEESPLHF. The chain uses TRBV10-3 and TRBJ1-6; D is ambiguous. CDR1 is ENHRY, CDR2 SYGVKD, per germline. The CDR3 has 13 residues. V dropped 6 bases and J dropped 10 bases, with 13 bases sitting between them.

This CDR3 is CASSPGRRGETQYF. CDR3 nucleotide sequence: TGTGCCAGCAGCCCCGGGAGACGGGGCGAGACCCAGTACTTC. The chain employs TRBV7-2 and TRBJ2-5; the D gene is possibly TRBD2 (6 bases). V was cut by 5 bases and J by 5 bases, with 15 bases left in between. The germline gives CDR1 SGHTA, CDR2 FQGNSA. The CDR3 is made up of 14 amino acids.

The rearrangement uses TRBV7-2 and TRBJ2-1, with 7 positions matching TRBD2. CDR3 length equals 17 residues. CDR1 SGHTA and CDR2 FQGNSA come from the germline V gene. With 2 bases clipped from V and 2 bases from J, the junction kept 9 bases outside the gene matches. CDR3 in amino acids: CASSLKILLAPYNEQFF. The CDR3 nucleotides read TGTGCCAGCAGCTTAAAGATTCTACTAGCGCCCTACAATGAGCAGTTCTTC.

The rearrangement joins TRBV7-8 to TRBJ1-1, with D uncertain. V was shortened by 1 base and J by 0 bases, with 3 bases between the two germline ends. This CDR3 is 13 amino acids long. The germline CDR1 and CDR2 sequences are SGHVS and FQNEAQ. The CDR3 is CASSLVVNTEAFF. The CDR3 DNA is TGTGCCAGCAGCTTAGTCGTGAACACTGAAGCTTTCTTT.

This clone was seen once. This chain connects TRBV27 to TRBJ2-3, with D possibly matching TRBD1 (5 bases). The CDR3 sequence is 16 residues long. Germline loops: CDR1 MNHEY, CDR2 SMNVEV (reference sequence). Deletions cut 5 bases from V and 3 bases from J, with 18 bases between. The DNA for the CDR3 is TGTGCCAGCAGTCCTTCCCTGGGTGGGGCTACAGATACGCAGTATTTT. This encodes CASSPSLGGATDTQYF.

The chain combines TRBV2 with TRBJ1-5, with D tentatively TRBD1 (5 bases). CDR1 is SNHLY, CDR2 FYNNEI, per germline. Trimming removed 4 bases from V and 0 bases from J, with 10 bases in between. The CDR3 spans 15 residues. For the CDR3, the DNA is TGTGCCAGCAGTGTAATCCAGGGTAGCAATCAGCCCCAGCATTTT. Protein product: CASSVIQGSNQPQHF.

V gene TRBV5-4 combines with J gene TRBJ1-2; tentatively, D is TRBD1 (6 bases). Trimming took off 0 bases at V and 3 bases at J, with 9 bases between the two ends. The CDR3 runs to 14 residues. Germline lookup yields CDR1 SGHNT and CDR2 YYREEE (reference sequence). For the CDR3, the DNA is TGTGCCAGCAGCTTGGAGGGGGTTTACTATGGCTACACCTTC. Translating it yields CASSLEGVYYGYTF. Looking up the rest from reference TRBV5-4 and TRBJ1-2 gives the full variable domain: ETGVTQSPTHLIKTRGQQVTLRCSSQSGHNTVSWYQQALGQGPQFIFQYYREEENGRGNFPPRFSGLQFPNYSSELNVNALELDDSALYLCASSLEGVYYGYTFGSGTRLTVV.

This clone showed up just once. The chain recombines TRBV27 with TRBJ2-2; the D gene is possibly TRBD1 (6 bases). V lost 5 bases and J lost 3, with 16 bases in between. This CDR3 has 16 residues. Germline V lookup: CDR1 MNHEY, CDR2 SMNVEV (reference sequence). This chain's CDR3 is CASSPPQGLDTGELFF. CDR3 bases: TGTGCCAGCAGTCCTCCACAGGGTCTGGACACCGGGGAGCTGTTTTTT.

The V call is TRBV7-9, the J call TRBJ2-3; 10 nucleotides line up with TRBD2. Germline values: CDR1 SEHNR, CDR2 FQNEAQ (reference sequence). After removal of 5 bases from V and 3 bases from J, the junction contained 8 bases not matched to a gene. There are 16 residues in the CDR3. CDR3 sequence (DNA): TGTGCCAGCAGCCCCCCGGGACTAGCGCAAACAGATACGCAGTATTTT. Translation: CASSPPGLAQTDTQYF.

Worth noting for this clone: Germline and junction disagree at one end, which may indicate a read error. This chain links TRBV23-1 with TRBJ2-3, with D maybe TRBD2 (5 bases). TRBV23-1 is marked as an open reading frame, function uncertain. The CDR3 is 18 amino acids. CDR3 nucleotides: TGCGCCAGGAGTCAATCTTCCCTAGCAGGCCGCGGCACAGATACGCAGTATTTT. This translates into CARSQSSLAGRGTDTQYF.

The chain recombines TRBV11-3 with TRBJ1-6; D remains ambiguous. This CDR3 is 14 amino acids long. The germline V and J ends were trimmed by 1 base and 7 bases, with 8 bases remaining between them. The germline V gene encodes CDR1 SGHNT and CDR2 YENEEA. The CDR3 sequence: CASSLGYENSPLHF. The CDR3 DNA reads TGTGCCAGCAGCTTAGGCTACGAGAATTCACCCCTCCACTTT.

DNA for the CDR3: TGCGCCAGCAGCTTGGATGGGACAGTCAATGAAAAACTGTTTTTT. This encodes CASSLDGTVNEKLFF. The chain employs TRBV5-1 and TRBJ1-4; 7 nucleotides align to TRBD1. This CDR3 comprises 15 residues. Germline V gene sequence: CDR1 SGHRS, CDR2 YFSETQ. V trimming: 0 bases; J trimming: 5 bases; junction bases outside the gene matches: 4.

This sequence joins TRBV4-3 and TRBJ2-2, with a tentative D call TRBD2 (5 bases). Trimming took off 1 base at V and 4 bases at J, with 10 bases between the two ends. Germline V gene lookup returns CDR1 LGHNA and CDR2 YSLEER. CDR3 length equals 15 residues. CDR3 nucleotide sequence: TGCGCCAGCAGCCAAGTTGAGGGTACCACCGGGGAGCTGTTTTTT. Translating it yields CASSQVEGTTGELFF.

The rearrangement links TRBV18 to TRBJ1-2; D ambiguous. CDR1 is KGHSH, CDR2 LQKENI, per germline. Trimming shortened V by 5 bases and J by 2 bases, and 9 bases separated the two germline ends. The CDR3 extends over 13 amino acids. The CDR3 reads CASSSLQNYGYTF. In DNA, the CDR3 is TGTGCCAGCTCAAGTCTGCAGAACTATGGCTACACCTTC.

The rearrangement links TRBV12-3 or TRBV12-4 to TRBJ1-6; D unclear. This CDR3 is built from 12 residues. Trimming stripped 6 bases from V and 9 bases from J, with 9 bases between. The CDR3 sequence is CASSDIPSPLHF. CDR3 DNA: TGTGCCAGCAGCGACATACCTTCACCCCTCCACTTT.

In its sample, this clone was seen once. The chain has TRBV2 and TRBJ2-7, with 10 bases aligning to TRBD2. Germline V lookup: CDR1 SNHLY, CDR2 FYNNEI. J gave up 1 base and V 5 bases, and 5 bases lay outside the gene matches. This CDR3 has 15 amino acids. This CDR3 is CASSITSGASYEQYF. DNA for the CDR3: TGTGCCAGCAGTATAACTAGCGGGGCGTCCTACGAGCAGTACTTC.

The genes are TRBV11-2 and TRBJ2-7; D possibly corresponds to TRBD1 (5 bases). The CDR3 is made up of 15 amino acids. The V gene's germline CDR1 is SGHAT and CDR2 FQNNGV. V was shortened by 2 bases and J by 0 bases, with 11 bases between the two germline ends. The CDR3 nucleotides are TGTGCCAGCAGCTTACCCCCGACAGCCTCCTACGAGCAGTACTTC. Translating it yields CASSLPPTASYEQYF. Full variable domain (outside the CDR3, taken from reference TRBV11-2 and TRBJ2-7): EAGVAQSPRYKIIEKRQSVAFWCNPISGHATLYWYQQILGQGPKLLIQFQNNGVVDDSQLPKDRFSAERLKGVDSTLKIQPAKLEDSAVYLCASSLPPTASYEQYFGPGTRLTVT.

The chain combines TRBV7-9 with TRBJ1-2; D unresolved. V gave up 3 bases and J gave up 0 bases, with 17 bases separating them. CDR3 length: 17 residues. The germline V gene encodes CDR1 SEHNR and CDR2 FQNEAQ (reference sequence). CDR3 coding DNA: TGTGCCAGCAGCTTTACCCTAATCCCTACTACTAACTATGGCTACACCTTC. This codes for CASSFTLIPTTNYGYTF. The whole variable domain, filled in from reference TRBV7-9 and TRBJ1-2, reads DTGVSQNPRHKITKRGQNVTFRCDPISEHNRLYWYRQTLGQGPEFLTYFQNEAQLEKSRLLSDRFSAERPKGSFSTLEIQRTEQGDSAMYLCASSFTLIPTTNYGYTFGSGTRLTVV.